The subject of this entry is one T cell receptor (beta chain). This entry is derived from a study of blood T cells in healthy people across ages. The germline V gene encodes CDR1 MNHNY and CDR2 SVGAGI (reference sequence). This CDR3 has 17 amino acids. V shed 11 bases, J shed 2 bases, and the junction held 11 bases outside the gene matches. Collection of around 10 milliliters of peripheral blood was performed for each donor. Whenever a sample was processed, at least 6 million PBMCs were isolated. With each sample, at least 6 micrograms of total RNA were extracted. Then a second PCR, running about 6 to 12 cycles, was carried out with a sample-barcoded 5' primer and a J-beta primer mix. Each sample yielded at least 3 million CDR3-containing paired-end reads. TCRdb itself ran the 5' RACE reads through MiXCR, one entry per CDR3 protein. The sample lists about 780,000 distinct CDR3 sequences, roughly 46% occurring once.

The rearrangement joins TRBV6-6 to TRBJ2-3; TRBD2 aligns across 15 bases. What was sequenced was blood. This sequence originates from a man at least 80 years old in good health. The CDR3 loop reads CAGTAGTSGGPTDTQYF. Here the CDR3 DNA reads TGTGCCGGCACCGCCGGGACTAGCGGGGGGCCCACAGATACGCAGTATTTT.